The entry below gives a single TCR beta chain sequence along with its context. The sample originates from a study of T cell responses to AZD1222 COVID-19 vaccine. The protocol was immunoSEQ multiplex PCR, while the TCRdb copy is restricted to in-frame clones and leaves out a portion. Of some 79,000 clones listed, around 81% are singletons. Germline loops: CDR1 KGHDR, CDR2 SFDVKD. Between the trimmed V and J ends, which lost 5 bases and 5 bases, there was a span of 7 bases. The CDR3 has 12 residues. This receptor was identified in an adult who received the AZD1222 COVID-19 vaccine. This specimen consisted of peripheral blood, obtained 28 days after the second AZD1222 dose. This chain connects TRBV24-1 to TRBJ2-3; D could derive from TRBD1 or TRBD2 (5 bases each). Here the CDR3 reads CATSVRGDTQYF. The CDR3, as DNA: TGTGCCACCAGTGTGAGGGGAGATACGCAGTATTTT.